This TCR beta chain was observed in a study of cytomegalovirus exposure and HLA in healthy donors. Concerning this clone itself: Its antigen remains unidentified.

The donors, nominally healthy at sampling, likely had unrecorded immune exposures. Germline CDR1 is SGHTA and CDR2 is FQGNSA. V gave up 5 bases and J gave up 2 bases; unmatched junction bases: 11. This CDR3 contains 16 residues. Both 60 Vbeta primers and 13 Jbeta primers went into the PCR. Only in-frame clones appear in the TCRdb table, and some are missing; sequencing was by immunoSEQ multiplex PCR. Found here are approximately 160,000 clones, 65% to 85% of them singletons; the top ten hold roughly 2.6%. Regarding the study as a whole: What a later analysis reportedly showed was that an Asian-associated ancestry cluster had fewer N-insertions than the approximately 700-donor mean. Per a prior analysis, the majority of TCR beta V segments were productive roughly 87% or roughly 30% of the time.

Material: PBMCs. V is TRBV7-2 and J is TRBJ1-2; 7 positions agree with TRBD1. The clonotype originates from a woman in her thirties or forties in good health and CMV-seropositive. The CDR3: CASSPRSGQRNYGYTF. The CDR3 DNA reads TGTGCCAGCAGCCCGCGCTCGGGACAGCGAAACTATGGCTACACCTTC.